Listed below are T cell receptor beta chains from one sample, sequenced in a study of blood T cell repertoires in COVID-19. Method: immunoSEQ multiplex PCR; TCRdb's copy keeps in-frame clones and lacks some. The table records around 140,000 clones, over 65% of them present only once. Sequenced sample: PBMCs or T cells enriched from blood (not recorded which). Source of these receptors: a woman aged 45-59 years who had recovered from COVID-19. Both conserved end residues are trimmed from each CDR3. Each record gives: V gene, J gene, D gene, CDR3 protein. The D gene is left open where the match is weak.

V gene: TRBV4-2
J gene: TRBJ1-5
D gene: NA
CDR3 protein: ASSQDLGQAGQPQH

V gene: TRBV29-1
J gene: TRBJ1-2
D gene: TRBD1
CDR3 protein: SVETGGGGYT

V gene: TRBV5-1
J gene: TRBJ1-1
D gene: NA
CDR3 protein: ASSLDGGTLNTEAF

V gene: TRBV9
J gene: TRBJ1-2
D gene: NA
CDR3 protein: ASSVQTGLNYGYT

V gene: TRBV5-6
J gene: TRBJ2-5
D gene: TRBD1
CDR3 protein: ASSNPKGARETQY

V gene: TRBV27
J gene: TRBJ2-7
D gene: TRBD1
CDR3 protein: ASSYGTGRSSYEQY

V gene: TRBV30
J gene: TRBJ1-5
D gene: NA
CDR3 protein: AWSVRPRTGNQPQH

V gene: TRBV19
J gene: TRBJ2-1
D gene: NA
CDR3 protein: ASQKEQGFNEQF

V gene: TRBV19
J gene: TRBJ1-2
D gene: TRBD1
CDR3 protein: ASSYQLQGDGYT

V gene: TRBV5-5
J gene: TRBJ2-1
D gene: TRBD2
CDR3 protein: ASSLVAGGLGYEQF

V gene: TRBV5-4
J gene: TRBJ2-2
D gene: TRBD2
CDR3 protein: ASRRWDGGRSGELF

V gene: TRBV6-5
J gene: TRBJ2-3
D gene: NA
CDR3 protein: ASSPSGASTDTQY